This TCR beta chain came from a study of blood T cell repertoires in COVID-19. V dropped 5 bases and J dropped 1 base, with 9 bases sitting between them. The CDR3 extends over 13 amino acids. Germline lookup yields CDR1 MGHRA and CDR2 YSYEKL. Generated by immunoSEQ multiplex PCR, the TCRdb table keeps only in-frame clones and is missing some. The data show 200,000 to 250,000 clones, 86% seen once. Sequenced sample: PBMCs or T cells enriched from blood (not recorded which). The source of this sequence is a woman aged 50 to 60 in a cohort exposed to, infected with or recovered from COVID-19 (not recorded which). V is TRBV4-1 and J is TRBJ2-7; unclear D gene. This chain's CDR3 is CASSVELSYEQYF. DNA for the CDR3: TGCGCCAGCAGCGTGGAGCTATCCTACGAGCAGTACTTC.